What follows are 14 T cell receptor beta chains derived from one specimen sequenced in a study of T cells after yellow fever vaccination. TCRdb analysed the 5' RACE reads with MiXCR anew, one entry per CDR3 protein. The sample shows 150,000 to 200,000 distinct CDR3 sequences, approximately 9.7% of them seen only once. Here the sequenced sample was CD8+ T cells sorted from PBMCs, taken 45 days after the yellow fever booster vaccination. These receptors originate from a man aged 18-30 years who received the YFV17D yellow fever vaccine.

The chain is built from TRBV6-2 or TRBV6-3 and TRBJ2-7, with 7 bases fitting TRBD2. Germline trimming cut 3 bases from V and 5 bases from J; bases unmatched to any gene: 7. This CDR3 region has 14 residues. The germline gives CDR1 MNHEY, CDR2 SVGEGT. Here the CDR3 DNA reads TGTGCCAGCAGTTATCGAGGGGAGGGCCACGAGCAGTACGTC. This encodes CASSYRGEGHEQYV.

This clonotype has ten or more counts. This chain links TRBV4-3 with TRBJ2-5; 10 nucleotides agree with TRBD1. Germline assignment: CDR1 LGHNA and CDR2 YSLEER. Germline trimming cut 0 bases from V and 5 bases from J; bases unmatched to any gene: 12. CDR3 length: 18 amino acids. The CDR3 DNA reads as TGCGCCAGCAGCCAAGAAGGGCCCCCGACAGGGGGCTGGGAGACCCAGTACTTC. Its protein product is CASSQEGPPTGGWETQYF.

This clonotype was counted only a few times. The chain is built from TRBV6-5 and TRBJ2-5; D could derive from TRBD1 or TRBD2 (5 bases each). The CDR3 is made up of 15 amino acids. Germline assignment: CDR1 MNHEY and CDR2 SVGAGI. V gave up 2 bases and J gave up 5 bases, with 15 bases separating them. The CDR3 coding sequence is TGTGCCAGCAGTTACACCGATGGGGACGGGGAGACCCAGTACTTC. This sequence encodes CASSYTDGDGETQYF.

Only a few counts were recorded for this clonotype. The chain couples TRBV12-5 to TRBJ1-1, with TRBD1 identical over 9 bases. Germline lookup yields CDR1 LGHNT and CDR2 FRNRAP. V lost 1 base to trimming and J lost 1 base; unmatched junction nucleotides: 7. The CDR3 covers 17 residues. The CDR3: CASGLDRGRGSNTEAFF. The CDR3 nucleotides read TGTGCTAGTGGTTTGGACAGGGGGCGAGGATCGAACACTGAAGCTTTCTTT.

This clonotype was found a few times. V and J are TRBV20-1 and TRBJ2-7; perhaps TRBD1 as D (6 bases). The germline V gene has CDR1 DFQATT and CDR2 SNEGSKA (reference sequence). The CDR3 contains 14 residues. The CDR3 loop is CIARDKQGPYEQYV. The CDR3 DNA is TGCATTGCTAGAGATAAACAGGGCCCGTACGAGCAGTACGTC.

This clonotype showed up just a few times. V usage is TRBV28 and J usage is TRBJ2-3; TRBD1 agrees at 7 bases. Looked up from germline, CDR1 is MDHEN and CDR2 is SYDVKM. This CDR3 comprises 15 residues. Germline trimming cut 4 bases from V and 2 bases from J; bases unmatched to any gene: 6. DNA of the CDR3: TGTGCCAGCAGTTCAGGGGACAGCCACACAGATACGCAGTATTTT. As protein: CASSSGDSHTDTQYF. The complete variable domain, with remaining parts taken from reference TRBV28 and TRBJ2-3, reads DVKVTQSSRYLVKRTGEKVFLECVQDMDHENMFWYRQDPGLGLRLIYFSYDVKMKEKGDIPEGYSVSREKKERFSLILESASTNQTSMYLCASSSGDSHTDTQYFGPGTRLTVL.

The V and J genes are TRBV3-1 and TRBJ2-7, with TRBD2 matching over 9 bases. This CDR3 has 14 residues. The V gene's germline CDR1 is LGHDT and CDR2 YNNKEL (reference sequence). V lost 2 bases, J lost 9 bases, and 8 bases stayed unmatched. CDR3 amino acids: CASSQTGTSRWQYF. The CDR3 DNA reads as TGTGCCAGCAGCCAAACCGGGACTAGCAGGTGGCAGTACTTC.

V gene TRBV10-3 combines with J gene TRBJ2-1; 8 bases map to TRBD2. V gave up 0 bases and J gave up 7 bases; unmatched junction bases: 8. This CDR3 is built from 16 residues. From germline, CDR1 is ENHRY and CDR2 SYGVKD. The CDR3 DNA reads as TGTGCCATCAGTGAGTCGAATACGGGGGGGCGGAATGAGCAGTTCTTC. Translating it yields CAISESNTGGRNEQFF.

This sequence joins TRBV4-3 and TRBJ1-2, with unresolved D. The V and J ends lost 3 bases and 8 bases respectively, with 10 bases between them. CDR1 and CDR2 from the germline V gene are LGHNA and YSLEER. This CDR3 region has 12 residues. In DNA, the CDR3 is TGCGCCAGCAGCCACCCGGACGCCGGCTACACCTTC. Protein: CASSHPDAGYTF.

This clonotype was seen more than once but under ten times. V usage is TRBV4-1 and J usage is TRBJ1-1; 8 bases are shared with TRBD1. Per the germline V gene, CDR1 is MGHRA and CDR2 is YSYEKL. The CDR3 has 16 residues. V lost 2 bases and J lost 0; bases outside the gene matches: 5. CDR3 nucleotide sequence: TGCGCCAGCAGCCAACAGACAGGGGATATGAACACTGAAGCTTTCTTT. This gives the protein CASSQQTGDMNTEAFF.

The rearrangement joins TRBV15 to TRBJ2-2; perhaps TRBD2 as D (5 bases). This CDR3 contains 15 residues. Germline V gene sequence: CDR1 LNHNV, CDR2 YYDKDF (reference sequence). V shed 7 bases and J shed 7 bases, with 19 bases lying between them. The CDR3 sequence: CATKALAGGGGELFF. DNA for the CDR3: TGTGCCACCAAAGCGCTCGCAGGTGGAGGCGGGGAGCTGTTTTTT.

This clonotype was seen only a few times. The chain has TRBV20-1 and TRBJ2-5; 12 bases fit TRBD1. CDR1 is DFQATT and CDR2 is SNEGSKA in the germline V gene (reference sequence). The CDR3 is 16 residues long. V shed 6 bases, J shed 5 bases, and the junction held 13 bases outside the gene matches. The CDR3 coding sequence is TGCAGTGCCAGGCAGTCCGGGACAGGGGGCTGGGAGACCCAGTACTTC. Residues: CSARQSGTGGWETQYF.

This clonotype has just a few counts. The chain couples TRBV4-1 to TRBJ1-1, with 11 bases identical to TRBD1. This CDR3 region has 16 residues. Germline V lookup: CDR1 MGHRA, CDR2 YSYEKL. V trimming: 1 base; J trimming: 6 bases; junction bases outside the gene matches: 7. CDR3 DNA: TGCGCCAGCAGCCAAGGGACAGGGGGCGCGGGCGCTGAAGCTTTCTTT. It translates to CASSQGTGGAGAEAFF.

Only a few counts were recorded for this clonotype. This chain uses TRBV7-3 with TRBJ2-3; D assignment may be TRBD1 or TRBD2 (5 bases each). Germline V gives CDR1 SGHTA, CDR2 FQGTGA. The CDR3 spans 14 residues. V was pared by 3 bases and J by 6 bases, with 13 bases between. CDR3 DNA: TGTGCCAGCAGCTTCACGGGGCCGTGGGATACGCAGTATTTT. It specifies CASSFTGPWDTQYF.